A single sample gave rise to the 12 T cell receptor beta chains below, sequenced in a study of cytomegalovirus exposure and HLA in healthy donors. A multiplex PCR was run with 60 Vbeta primers and 13 Jbeta primers. Sequenced by immunoSEQ multiplex PCR; TCRdb stores in-frame clones only, minus some. The sample has about 81,000 clones, around 80% seen once; the top ten hold around 3.2%. The sequencing sample was made of PBMCs. The receptors come from a man aged 50 or older in good health and CMV-seropositive.

A note on this clone: Compared with germline, one end of the junction differs, possibly owing to a read error. V usage is TRBV29-1 and J usage is TRBJ2-4, with 11 bases fitting TRBD1. The CDR3 is 15 residues long. From germline, CDR1 is SQVTM and CDR2 ANQGSEA. CDR3 in amino acids: CSGMDRGLDKNSQYF. The CDR3 DNA sequence: TGCAGCGGCATGGACAGGGGGCTTGACAAAAACAGTCAGTACTTC. The full variable domain, with the rest looked up from reference TRBV29-1 and TRBJ2-4, is SAVISQKPSRDICQRGTSLTIQCQVDSQVTMMFWYRQQPGQSLTLIATANQGSEATYESGFVIDKFPISRPNLTFSTLTVSNMSPEDSSIYLCSGMDRGLDKNSQYFGAGTRLSVL.

This clone came up a few times. The chain links TRBV27 to TRBJ2-7; 9 bases agree with TRBD2. After removal of 2 bases from V and 4 bases from J, the junction contained 6 bases not matched to a gene. The length of the CDR3 is 15 residues. In germline, CDR1 is MNHEY, CDR2 SMNVEV (reference sequence). DNA for the CDR3: TGTGCCAGCAGTTTAGTGAGCGGGAGGATGTACGAGCAGTACTTC. This encodes CASSLVSGRMYEQYF.

This clone was counted a single time. The V call is TRBV29-1, the J call TRBJ1-1; D gene ambiguous. Trimming cost V 3 bases and J 1 base, with 6 bases left between them. CDR1 and CDR2 (germline): SQVTM, ANQGSEA. CDR3 length: 12 residues. Here the CDR3 DNA reads TGCAGCGTTGACGCCAGGAACACTGAAGCTTTCTTT. Amino acids: CSVDARNTEAFF. The full variable domain, in which reference TRBV29-1 and TRBJ1-1 provide the parts outside the CDR3, is SAVISQKPSRDICQRGTSLTIQCQVDSQVTMMFWYRQQPGQSLTLIATANQGSEATYESGFVIDKFPISRPNLTFSTLTVSNMSPEDSSIYLCSVDARNTEAFFGQGTRLTVV.

The chain has TRBV2 and TRBJ2-5; 8 bases line up with TRBD1. After removal of 3 bases from V and 7 bases from J, the junction contained 10 bases not matched to a gene. The CDR3 spans 15 residues. Per germline, CDR1 SNHLY and CDR2 FYNNEI. The CDR3 DNA is TGTGCCAGCAGTGAGAGGGGCAGGGGGCTTGGGACCCAGTACTTC. Translation gives CASSERGRGLGTQYF.

V and J are TRBV7-8 and TRBJ2-1; D ambiguous. V shed 2 bases and J shed 7 bases, with 6 bases lying between them. CDR1 is SGHVS, CDR2 FQNEAQ, per germline. There are 12 residues in the CDR3. The CDR3 nucleotides read TGTGCCAGCAGCTTATCCAGGAATGAGCAGTTCTTC. Translated, it gives CASSLSRNEQFF.

The chain uses TRBV5-1 and TRBJ2-5; no definite D call. The J call is doubtful: the DNA matches TRBJ2-7 better. The CDR3 runs 14 residues. From germline, CDR1 is SGHRS and CDR2 YFSETQ. The CDR3 sequence: CASSSQTGPYEQYF. The CDR3 DNA sequence: TGCGCCAGCAGCTCTCAGACTGGCCCCTACGAGCAGTACTTC.

The V gene is TRBV18, the J gene TRBJ2-2; the D gene is possibly TRBD2 (5 bases). Germline V gene data show CDR1 as KGHSH and CDR2 as LQKENI. The CDR3 extends over 15 amino acids. With 1 base removed from V and 3 bases from J, the gap between germline ends came to 9 bases. CDR3 sequence (DNA): TGTGCCAGCTCACCACTCAGAGCGGACACCGGGGAGCTGTTTTTT. It specifies CASSPLRADTGELFF.

The rearrangement links TRBV7-8 to TRBJ2-1; D is perhaps TRBD1 (6 bases). The CDR3 is made up of 16 amino acids. Germline CDR1 reads SGHVS; CDR2 reads FQNEAQ. V dropped 6 bases and J dropped 1 base, with 16 bases sitting between them. The chain's CDR3 is CASRSTGTGSYNEQFF. CDR3 nucleotide sequence: TGTGCCAGCAGATCTACAGGGACGGGGTCCTACAATGAGCAGTTCTTC. The full variable domain, its missing parts supplied by reference TRBV7-8 and TRBJ2-1, is GAGVSQSPRYKVAKRGQDVALRCDPISGHVSLFWYQQALGQGPEFLTYFQNEAQLDKSGLPSDRFFAERPEGSVSTLKIQRTQQEDSAVYLCASRSTGTGSYNEQFFGPGTRLTVL.

The J gene is TRBJ1-1, the V gene TRBV6-1, with TRBD1 matching 9 bases. Germline V gene sequence: CDR1 MNHNS, CDR2 SASEGT. V was clipped by 2 bases and J by 0 bases; unmatched bases: 4. The CDR3 sequence is 16 residues long. CDR3 sequence reads: CASSEPGQGVNTEAFF. In nucleotides, the CDR3 is TGTGCCAGCAGTGAACCGGGACAGGGAGTGAACACTGAAGCTTTCTTT.

The CDR3 DNA sequence: TGTGCCAGCAGCTTAGTTTCGGGAGGGGGAACCAATGAGCAGTTCTTC. Translating it yields CASSLVSGGGTNEQFF. The rearrangement joins TRBV7-2 to TRBJ2-1, with 8 bases matching TRBD2. From germline, CDR1 is SGHTA and CDR2 FQGNSA. The junction had 8 bases not matched to a gene; V was cut back by 1 base and J by 6 bases. The CDR3 runs to 16 residues.

The CDR3 nucleotides read TGTGCCAGCAGCGAAAGCGGGGTCTCCTACGAGCAGTACTTC. The encoded protein is CASSESGVSYEQYF. The genes are TRBV5-4 and TRBJ2-7; the match to TRBD2 covers 7 bases. CDR3 length: 14 residues. Germline V gives CDR1 SGHNT, CDR2 YYREEE (reference sequence). V lost 4 bases and J lost 0; bases outside the gene matches: 4. The whole variable domain, remainder taken from reference TRBV5-4 and TRBJ2-7, is ETGVTQSPTHLIKTRGQQVTLRCSSQSGHNTVSWYQQALGQGPQFIFQYYREEENGRGNFPPRFSGLQFPNYSSELNVNALELDDSALYLCASSESGVSYEQYFGPGTRLTVT.

The chain uses TRBV9 and TRBJ2-1; 7 bases are a match to TRBD2. The V gene end was trimmed by 4 bases and the J gene end by 8 bases; junction bases not matched to a gene: 15. CDR1 and CDR2 (germline): SGDLS, YYNGEE. CDR3 length: 16 amino acids. The CDR3 reads CASSFLGGSGGDEQFF. The CDR3, as DNA: TGTGCCAGCAGCTTCCTCGGGGGTTCGGGAGGAGATGAGCAGTTCTTC.